These 19 T cell receptor beta chains share one sample of origin, sequenced in a study of CD4+ T cells in melanoma. Profiling relied on immunoSEQ multiplex PCR, and the TCRdb table lists in-frame clones only, not all of them. Of 9,500 to 13,000 clones detected, approximately 70% appear once; the ten largest clones hold around 24%. Sequencing was carried out using cells from a culture (not recorded whether cultured in vitro). All receptors come from a human donor with melanoma.

This clone was seen a single time. V usage is TRBV5-1 and J usage is TRBJ1-1; weak D call: TRBD1 (6 bases). CDR1 is SGHRS and CDR2 is YFSETQ in the germline V gene. CDR3 length equals 14 residues. With 4 bases removed from V and 1 base from J, the gap between germline ends came to 11 bases. The CDR3 sequence is CASSQGLTNTEAFF. As DNA, the CDR3 is TGCGCCAGCAGCCAGGGGCTAACGAACACTGAAGCTTTCTTT.

With regard to this clone: One end of the junction varies from germline; a read error may be responsible. The CDR3 DNA reads TGTGCCAGCACCTTACCCCCCGGACATGGCGAATTC. It is translated as CASTLPPGHGEF. This chain connects TRBV6-1 to TRBJ1-2, with D perhaps matching TRBD1 (5 bases). Germline CDR1 is MNHNS and CDR2 is SASEGT. This CDR3 has 12 amino acids.

In nucleotides, the CDR3 is TGTGCCAGCAGCATGGGACTAGCAGAGACCCAGTACTTC. As protein: CASSMGLAETQYF. The J gene is TRBJ2-5, the V gene TRBV7-9, with TRBD2 matching 9 bases. Looked up from germline, CDR1 is SEHNR and CDR2 is FQNEAQ (reference sequence). This CDR3 has 13 residues. J gave up 4 bases and V 5 bases, and 2 bases lay outside the gene matches.

In DNA form, the CDR3 reads TGTGCCAGCAGCTTAGGGGCACAGCAGTTCTTC. It specifies CASSLGAQQFF. This chain connects TRBV7-3 to TRBJ2-1; weak D call: TRBD1 (5 bases). Trimming took 2 bases from V and 11 from J, leaving 7 bases between them. In germline, CDR1 is SGHTA, CDR2 FQGTGA. This CDR3 is 11 amino acids long.

The rearrangement uses TRBV6-1 and TRBJ2-5; TRBD2 is a possible D gene (6 bases). The V end lost 0 bases, the J end lost 4 bases, and 12 bases lay between the germline ends. The CDR3 consists of 15 residues. Looked up from germline, CDR1 is MNHNS and CDR2 is SASEGT. CDR3 DNA: TGTGCCAGCAGTGAAGCCCCTAGCGCAGGAGAGACCCAGTACTTC. Residues: CASSEAPSAGETQYF.

CDR3 sequence (DNA): TGTGCCAGCAGTTTAGGGCAACTCACAGATACGCAGTATTTT. Protein sequence: CASSLGQLTDTQYF. The chain employs TRBV27 and TRBJ2-3; no firm D call. V lost 2 bases and J lost 2, with 8 bases in between. CDR1 MNHEY and CDR2 SMNVEV come from the germline V gene (reference sequence). The CDR3 contains 14 residues.

This clone was seen a handful of times. The V gene is TRBV19, the J gene TRBJ1-4; 7 bases agree with TRBD1. V was pared by 5 bases and J by 8 bases, with 8 bases of the junction left unmatched. The CDR3 extends over 14 amino acids. CDR1 and CDR2 from the germline V gene are LNHDA and SQIVND (reference sequence). The CDR3 DNA reads TGTGCCAGTAGTGCGACAGGGAACGAGGAAAAACTGTTTTTT. This sequence encodes CASSATGNEEKLFF.

The V gene is TRBV21-1, the J gene TRBJ2-7; no DNA check was done on the table's D call, TRBD1. TRBV21-1 is classified as a pseudogene. The CDR3 contains 16 residues. CDR3 sequence reads: CASSSFRDRGHHEQYF. The CDR3 DNA sequence: TGTGCCAGCAGCAGCTTCCGGGACAGGGGGCACCACGAGCAGTACTTC.

The chain employs TRBV4-1 and TRBJ1-5; 8 bases are shared with TRBD1. CDR1 and CDR2 (germline): MGHRA, YSYEKL. This CDR3 spans 15 amino acids. The ends lost 1 base at V and 5 bases at J; junction bases unmatched: 4. The CDR3 protein is CASSQGIQGDQPQHF. For the CDR3, the DNA is TGCGCCAGCAGCCAAGGGATACAGGGGGATCAGCCCCAGCATTTT.

The J gene is TRBJ2-7, the V gene TRBV6-5; 8 nucleotides line up with TRBD1. Germline-derived CDR1 and CDR2 are MNHEY and SVGAGI. The CDR3 is 14 residues long. J was trimmed by 4 bases and V by 6 bases; bases with no gene match: 8. CDR3 sequence (DNA): TGTGCCAGCAGCCCGGCAGGGGGCAGGTACGAGCAGTACTTC. Encoded protein: CASSPAGGRYEQYF.

The J gene is TRBJ2-2, the V gene TRBV5-4; no reliable D call. This CDR3 is 14 amino acids long. Germline CDR1 SGHNT, CDR2 YYREEE (reference sequence). V dropped 4 bases and J dropped 0 bases, with 7 bases sitting between them. The DNA of the CDR3 is TGTGCCAGCAGCCCGGACCCGAACACCGGGGAGCTGTTTTTT. This codes for CASSPDPNTGELFF.

The V and J genes are TRBV5-1 and TRBJ2-3, with D unresolved. The CDR3 loop spans 14 amino acids. Germline values: CDR1 SGHRS, CDR2 YFSETQ. V was pared by 0 bases and J by 6 bases, with 11 bases between. CDR3 in amino acids: CASSLGSVPDTQYF. The CDR3 DNA follows: TGCGCCAGCAGCTTGGGGTCAGTTCCGGATACGCAGTATTTT.

The sample holds a few counts of this clone. This sequence joins TRBV2 and TRBJ1-2; D gene ambiguous. CDR1 and CDR2 (germline): SNHLY, FYNNEI. The CDR3 is 14 amino acids. V was clipped by 8 bases and J by 4 bases, with 17 bases between them. The CDR3 protein is CASQINQRTYGYTF. CDR3 nucleotide sequence: TGTGCCAGCCAAATAAATCAGAGAACCTATGGCTACACCTTC.

The chain is built from TRBV6-5 and TRBJ2-7; the match to TRBD2 covers 7 bases. Losses at the gene ends were 5 bases for V and 7 bases for J; bases not matched to a gene: 11. Looked up from germline, CDR1 is MNHEY and CDR2 is SVGAGI. The CDR3 loop spans 14 amino acids. The CDR3 DNA reads TGTGCCAGCAGTAGGCGGGGCGGGGAGGGAGAGCAGTACTTC. Translating gives CASSRRGGEGEQYF.

This sequence joins TRBV2 and TRBJ1-4; no reliable D call. This CDR3 region has 12 residues. The V end was cut by 6 bases, the J end by 7 bases, with 9 bases between. Looked up from germline, CDR1 is SNHLY and CDR2 is FYNNEI. CDR3 bases: TGTGCCAGCAGCTACGCCGGTGAAAAACTGTTTTTT. Encoded protein: CASSYAGEKLFF. The full variable domain, with the rest looked up from reference TRBV2 and TRBJ1-4, is EPEVTQTPSHQVTQMGQEVILRCVPISNHLYFYWYRQILGQKVEFLVSFYNNEISEKSEIFDDQFSVERPDGSNFTLKIRSTKLEDSAMYFCASSYAGEKLFFGSGTQLSVL.

The V and J genes are TRBV6-5 and TRBJ2-7; 7 bases fit TRBD1. The length of the CDR3 is 14 residues. CDR1 and CDR2 from the germline V gene are MNHEY and SVGAGI. Trimming at V came to 6 bases and at J to 0 bases, leaving 5 bases not matched to a gene. The CDR3 DNA sequence: TGTGCCAGCAGGGCAGGGGGAAGCTCCTACGAGCAGTACTTC. It codes for CASRAGGSSYEQYF.

The rearrangement uses TRBV29-1 and TRBJ1-2; D not certain. CDR3 length: 12 residues. Trimming stripped 4 bases from V and 1 base from J, with 7 bases between. Germline V gives CDR1 SQVTM, CDR2 ANQGSEA. CDR3: CSVVSCNYGYTF. CDR3 in DNA: TGCAGCGTTGTAAGCTGTAACTATGGCTACACCTTC.

This clone was found a few times. The chain couples TRBV18 to TRBJ2-7; D may be TRBD1 (6 bases). Looked up from germline, CDR1 is KGHSH and CDR2 is LQKENI. V lost 6 bases and J lost 2, with 11 bases in between. This CDR3 region has 13 residues. The CDR3 loop is CASSAGTPYEQYF. In DNA, the CDR3 is TGTGCCAGCTCCGCAGGGACACCCTACGAGCAGTACTTC.

The rearrangement uses TRBV27 and TRBJ1-4, with TRBD1 identical over 11 bases. The CDR3 covers 19 residues. Germline V CDR1 and CDR2: MNHEY, SMNVEV (reference sequence). With V trimmed by 8 bases and J by 5 bases, 19 bases remained unmatched. CDR3 sequence: CASLQRGDRGIYRNEKLFF. The CDR3 DNA is TGTGCCAGCCTACAGCGAGGGGACAGGGGGATTTATCGGAATGAAAAACTGTTTTTT.